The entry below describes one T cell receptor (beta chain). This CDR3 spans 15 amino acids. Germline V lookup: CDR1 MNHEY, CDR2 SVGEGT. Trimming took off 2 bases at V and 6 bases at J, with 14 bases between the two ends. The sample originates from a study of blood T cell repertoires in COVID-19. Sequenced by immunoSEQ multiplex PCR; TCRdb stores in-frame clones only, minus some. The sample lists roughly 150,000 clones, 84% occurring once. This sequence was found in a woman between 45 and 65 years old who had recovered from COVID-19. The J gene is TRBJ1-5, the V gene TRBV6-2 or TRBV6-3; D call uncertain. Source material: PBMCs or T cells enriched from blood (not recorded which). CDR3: CASSYRVGVGQPQHF. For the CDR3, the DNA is TGTGCCAGCAGTTACCGTGTAGGAGTTGGTCAGCCCCAGCATTTT.